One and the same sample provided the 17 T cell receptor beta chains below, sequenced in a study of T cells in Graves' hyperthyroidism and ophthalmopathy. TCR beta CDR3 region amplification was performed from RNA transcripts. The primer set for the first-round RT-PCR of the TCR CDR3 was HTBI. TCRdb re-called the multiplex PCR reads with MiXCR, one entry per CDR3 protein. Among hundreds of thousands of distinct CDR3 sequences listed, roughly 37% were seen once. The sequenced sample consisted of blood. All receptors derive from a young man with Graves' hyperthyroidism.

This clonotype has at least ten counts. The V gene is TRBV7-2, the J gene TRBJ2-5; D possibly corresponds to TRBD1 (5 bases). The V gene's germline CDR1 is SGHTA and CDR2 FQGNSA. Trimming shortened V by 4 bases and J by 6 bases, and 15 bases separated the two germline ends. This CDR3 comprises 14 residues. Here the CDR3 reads CASSSRVGWQTQYF. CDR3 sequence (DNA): TGTGCCAGCAGCTCCAGGGTCGGTTGGCAGACCCAGTACTTC.

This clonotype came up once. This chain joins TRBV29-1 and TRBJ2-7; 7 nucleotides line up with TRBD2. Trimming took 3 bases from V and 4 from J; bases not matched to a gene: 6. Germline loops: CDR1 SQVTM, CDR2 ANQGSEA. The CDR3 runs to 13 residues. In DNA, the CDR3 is TGCAGCGTTGAGTCCCAGGGAGGGTACGAGCAGTACTTC. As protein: CSVESQGGYEQYF.

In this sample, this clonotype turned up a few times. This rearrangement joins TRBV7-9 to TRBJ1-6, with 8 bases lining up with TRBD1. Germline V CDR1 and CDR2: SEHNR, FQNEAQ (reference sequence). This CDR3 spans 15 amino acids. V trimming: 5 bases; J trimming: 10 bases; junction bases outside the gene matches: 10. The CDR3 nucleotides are TGTGCCAGCAGCCAGCCGACAGGGGAGGACTCACCCCTCCACTTT. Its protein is CASSQPTGEDSPLHF.

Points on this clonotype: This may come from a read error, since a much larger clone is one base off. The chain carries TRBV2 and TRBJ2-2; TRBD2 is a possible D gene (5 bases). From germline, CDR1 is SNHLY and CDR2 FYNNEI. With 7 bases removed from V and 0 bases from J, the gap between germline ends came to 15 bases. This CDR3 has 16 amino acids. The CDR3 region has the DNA TGTGCCAGCAACGGTTTTGTCGGGGCGAACACCGGGGAGCTGTTTTTT. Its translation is CASNGFVGANTGELFF.

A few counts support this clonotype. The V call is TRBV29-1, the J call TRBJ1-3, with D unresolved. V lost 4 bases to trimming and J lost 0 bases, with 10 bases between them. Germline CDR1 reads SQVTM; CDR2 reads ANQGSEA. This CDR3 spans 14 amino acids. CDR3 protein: CSVGEQSSGNTIYF. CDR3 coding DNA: TGCAGCGTTGGAGAACAGAGCTCTGGAAACACCATATATTTT.

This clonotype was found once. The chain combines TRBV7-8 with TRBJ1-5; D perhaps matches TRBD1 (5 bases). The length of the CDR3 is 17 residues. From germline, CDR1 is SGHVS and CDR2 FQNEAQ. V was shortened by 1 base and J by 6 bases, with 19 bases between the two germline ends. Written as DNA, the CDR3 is TGTGCCAGCAGCTTAGATTCGGGGGTAGGGGCTGGTCAGCCCCAGCATTTT. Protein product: CASSLDSGVGAGQPQHF.

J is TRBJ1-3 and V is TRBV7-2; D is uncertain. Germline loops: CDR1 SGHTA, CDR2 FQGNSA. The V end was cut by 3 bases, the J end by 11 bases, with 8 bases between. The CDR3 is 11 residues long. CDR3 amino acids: CASSFETAIYF. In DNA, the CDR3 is TGTGCCAGCAGCTTTGAAACAGCCATATATTTT.

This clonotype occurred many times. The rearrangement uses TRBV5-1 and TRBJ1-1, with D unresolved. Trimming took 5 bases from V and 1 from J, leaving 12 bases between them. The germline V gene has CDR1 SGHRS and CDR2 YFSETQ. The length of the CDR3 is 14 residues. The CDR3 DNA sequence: TGCGCCAGCAGTGAGTGGCAGTCGAACACTGAAGCTTTCTTT. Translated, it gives CASSEWQSNTEAFF.

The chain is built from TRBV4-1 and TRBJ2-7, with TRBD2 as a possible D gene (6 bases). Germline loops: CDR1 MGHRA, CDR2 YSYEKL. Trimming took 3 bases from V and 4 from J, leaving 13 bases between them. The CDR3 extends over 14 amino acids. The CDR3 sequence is CASSQGGTPYEQYF. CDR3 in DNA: TGCGCCAGCAGCCAGGGCGGGACGCCGTACGAGCAGTACTTC.

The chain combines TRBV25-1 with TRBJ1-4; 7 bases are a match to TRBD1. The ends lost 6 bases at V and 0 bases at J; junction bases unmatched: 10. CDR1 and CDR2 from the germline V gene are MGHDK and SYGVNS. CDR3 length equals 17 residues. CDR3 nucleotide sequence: TGTGCCAGCAGGGGAAGGCTACAGGGGTCAACTAATGAAAAACTGTTTTTT. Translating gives CASRGRLQGSTNEKLFF.

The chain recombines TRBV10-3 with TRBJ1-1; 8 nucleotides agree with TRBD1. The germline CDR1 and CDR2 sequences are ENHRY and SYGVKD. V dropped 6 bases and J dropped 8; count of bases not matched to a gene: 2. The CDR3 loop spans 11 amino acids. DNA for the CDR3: TGTGCCATCAGGGACAGGGTGGAAGCTTTCTTT. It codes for CAIRDRVEAFF.

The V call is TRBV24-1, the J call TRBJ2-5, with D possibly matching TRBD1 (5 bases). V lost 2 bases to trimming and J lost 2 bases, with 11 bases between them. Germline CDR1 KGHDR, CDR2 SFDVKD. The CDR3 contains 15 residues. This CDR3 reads CATSDSTDLQETQYF. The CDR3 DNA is TGTGCCACCAGTGATTCGACAGACCTTCAAGAGACCCAGTACTTC.

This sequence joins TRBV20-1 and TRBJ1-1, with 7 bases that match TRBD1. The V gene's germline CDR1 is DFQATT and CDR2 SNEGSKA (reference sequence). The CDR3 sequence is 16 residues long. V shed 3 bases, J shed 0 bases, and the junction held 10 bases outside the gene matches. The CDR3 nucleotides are TGCAGTGCTAGGTTCAGGACAGGCGATTTGAACACTGAAGCTTTCTTT. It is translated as CSARFRTGDLNTEAFF.

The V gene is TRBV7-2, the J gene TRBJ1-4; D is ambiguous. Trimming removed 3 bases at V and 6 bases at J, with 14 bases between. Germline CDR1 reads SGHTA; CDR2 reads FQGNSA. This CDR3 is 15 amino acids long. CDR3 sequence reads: CASSFSQREDEKLFF. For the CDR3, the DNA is TGTGCCAGCAGCTTCTCCCAACGGGAGGATGAAAAACTGTTTTTT.

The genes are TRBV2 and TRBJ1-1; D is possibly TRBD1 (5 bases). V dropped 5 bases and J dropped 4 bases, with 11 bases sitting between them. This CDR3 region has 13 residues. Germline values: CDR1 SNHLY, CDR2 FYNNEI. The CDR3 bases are TGTGCCAGCAGTTCCTCGGGGCTCACTGAAGCTTTCTTT. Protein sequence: CASSSSGLTEAFF.

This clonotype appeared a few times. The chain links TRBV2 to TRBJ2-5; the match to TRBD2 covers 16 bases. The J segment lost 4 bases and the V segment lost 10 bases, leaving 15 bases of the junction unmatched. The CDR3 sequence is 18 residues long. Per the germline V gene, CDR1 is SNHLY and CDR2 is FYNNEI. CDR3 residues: CATNIAGTSGGGAETQYF. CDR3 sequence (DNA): TGTGCCACCAACATCGCCGGGACTAGCGGGGGGGGGGCAGAGACCCAGTACTTC. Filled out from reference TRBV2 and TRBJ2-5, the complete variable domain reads EPEVTQTPSHQVTQMGQEVILRCVPISNHLYFYWYRQILGQKVEFLVSFYNNEISEKSEIFDDQFSVERPDGSNFTLKIRSTKLEDSAMYFCATNIAGTSGGGAETQYFGPGTRLLVL.

This CDR3 is CATSSFGGLSQPQHF. CDR3 DNA: TGTGCCACCAGCAGTTTCGGGGGGCTGAGTCAGCCCCAGCATTTT. The V gene is TRBV15, the J gene TRBJ1-5; a weak D match, TRBD1 (6 bases). The CDR3 runs to 15 residues. V was clipped by 3 bases and J by 6 bases, with 15 bases between them. Germline-derived CDR1 and CDR2 are LNHNV and YYDKDF (reference sequence).